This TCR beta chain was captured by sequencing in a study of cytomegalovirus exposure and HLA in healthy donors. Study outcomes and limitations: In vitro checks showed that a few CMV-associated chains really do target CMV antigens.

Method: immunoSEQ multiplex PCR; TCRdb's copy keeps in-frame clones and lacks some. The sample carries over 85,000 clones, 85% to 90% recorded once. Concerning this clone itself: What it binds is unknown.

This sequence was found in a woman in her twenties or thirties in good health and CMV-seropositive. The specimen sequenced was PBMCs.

The CDR3 nucleotides read TGTGCCAGCAGAATTGACAGGGTGGAAATAAAGACCCAGTACTTC. Amino acids: CASRIDRVEIKTQYF. The chain links TRBV5-6 to TRBJ2-5; TRBD1 agrees at 7 bases. Germline trimming cut 5 bases from V and 6 bases from J; bases unmatched to any gene: 13. CDR3 length: 15 amino acids. CDR1 SGHDT and CDR2 YYEEEE come from the germline V gene.